These T cell receptor beta chains were read from a single sample in a study of control samples from healthy donors and cancer patients. Repertoires were generated with immunoSEQ multiplex PCR, while TCRdb's copy carries only in-frame clones and drops some. The sample contains 50,000 to 65,000 clones, over 75% of which appear only once. Input material: PBMCs. The receptors stem from a woman in her forties or fifties with colorectal cancer. Each CDR3 is given with its conserved first and last residue. D genes are given only for firm matches. Not all rows give a size; the values are once, few, many and, for expanded clones, a class.

D gene,clone size,V gene,J gene,CDR3 protein,CDR3 DNA
.,.,TRBV6-5,TRBJ2-5,CATQRDWGSGETQYF,TGTGCCACCCAACGAGACTGGGGTTCTGGAGAGACCCAGTACTTC
TRBD1,once,TRBV6-5,TRBJ1-1,CASRGTANTEAFF,TGTGCCAGCAGGGGGACAGCGAACACTGAAGCTTTCTTT
TRBD2,.,TRBV9,TRBJ2-2,CASSSGTSGRRVGELFF,TGTGCCAGCAGCTCCGGGACTAGCGGGAGAAGGGTCGGGGAGCTGTTTTTT
TRBD1,.,TRBV19,TRBJ1-4,CASTNRGRGNEKLFF,TGTGCCAGTACCAACCGGGGCAGGGGGAATGAAAAACTGTTTTTT
TRBD1,.,TRBV29-1,TRBJ1-1,CSVYQGGGTEAFF,TGCAGCGTCTACCAGGGGGGAGGCACTGAAGCTTTCTTT
.,.,TRBV13,TRBJ2-1,CASSSSPGDEQFF,TGTGCCAGCAGCTCATCCCCGGGGGATGAGCAGTTCTTC
.,.,TRBV7-9,TRBJ1-1,CASSLADIRTEAFF,TGTGCCAGCAGCCTCGCGGACATCAGGACTGAAGCTTTCTTT
TRBD1,.,TRBV19,TRBJ1-5,CASSLGQGGGQPQHF,TGTGCCAGTAGCCTGGGACAGGGTGGGGGTCAGCCCCAGCATTTT
.,.,TRBV2,TRBJ2-7,CASSEWARGEPSYEQYF,TGTGCCAGCAGTGAGTGGGCGAGGGGGGAGCCCTCCTACGAGCAGTACTTC
.,.,TRBV18,TRBJ2-6,CASSPARSTGANVLTF,TGTGCCAGCTCACCAGCCAGATCGACTGGGGCCAACGTCCTGACTTTC
.,.,TRBV4-1,TRBJ1-1,CASSQEENTEAFF,TGCGCCAGCAGCCAAGAGGAGAACACTGAAGCTTTCTTT
.,.,TRBV19,TRBJ1-3,CASSISPRTGTPGNTIYF,TGTGCCAGTAGTATATCGCCTCGGACCGGGACCCCTGGAAACACCATATATTTT
.,.,TRBV27,TRBJ2-1,CASNKGSSSYNEQFF,TGTGCCAGCAATAAGGGGTCCAGCTCCTACAATGAGCAGTTCTTC
.,.,TRBV2,TRBJ1-5,CATQRGASNQPQHF,TGTGCCACCCAAAGGGGGGCAAGCAATCAGCCCCAGCATTTT
TRBD2,.,TRBV7-9,TRBJ2-1,CASSLADSYNEQFF,TGTGCCAGCAGCCTAGCGGATTCCTACAATGAGCAGTTCTTC
TRBD2,.,TRBV10-2,TRBJ2-1,CASSRTSGINEQFF,TGCGCCAGCAGTAGGACTAGCGGGATAAATGAGCAGTTCTTC
TRBD1,once,TRBV7-3,TRBJ1-1,CASSGMPGQGADGAFF,TGTGCCAGCAGCGGAATGCCGGGACAGGGGGCCGATGGAGCTTTCTTT
TRBD2,.,TRBV30,TRBJ2-1,CAWSTGTSGTDEQFF,TGTGCCTGGAGTACCGGGACTAGCGGGACAGATGAGCAGTTCTTC
TRBD2,.,TRBV19,TRBJ2-7,CASTGVAGDEQYF,TGTGCCAGCACCGGAGTAGCGGGGGACGAGCAGTACTTC
.,.,TRBV18,TRBJ2-3,CASSPLTGEADTQYF,TGTGCCAGCTCACCGCTTACCGGGGAAGCAGATACGCAGTATTTT
TRBD2,.,TRBV4-2,TRBJ2-7,CASSPGLADTYEQYF,TGTGCCAGCAGCCCGGGACTAGCGGACACCTACGAGCAGTACTTC
TRBD1,.,TRBV10-1,TRBJ1-1,CASRTGVGTEAFF,TGCGCCAGCAGAACAGGGGTCGGGACTGAAGCTTTCTTT
.,once,TRBV28,TRBJ1-3,CASRIRGAGNTIYF,TGTGCCAGCAGAATTCGGGGCGCCGGAAACACCATATATTTT
TRBD1,.,TRBV19,TRBJ2-1,CASSMFGTGHNEQFF,TGTGCCAGTAGTATGTTTGGGACAGGGCACAATGAGCAGTTCTTC
.,.,TRBV3-1/TRBV3-2,TRBJ1-1,CASSQDPLNTEAFF,TGTGCCAGCAGCCAAGATCCCCTGAACACTGAAGCTTTCTTT